This is a list of T cell receptor beta chains from one sample in a study of T cells after yellow fever vaccination. TCRdb independently ran MiXCR on the 5' RACE reads; one entry per CDR3 protein. Among under 55,000 distinct CDR3 sequences listed, almost 7% were seen once. The starting material was CD8+ T cells not binding an NS4B(214-222) dextramer, sorted from PBMCs, obtained 45 days after the yellow fever booster vaccination. Source of these receptors: a man aged 25 to 45 who received the YFV17D yellow fever vaccine. The CDR3 runs from the conserved cysteine through the conserved F or W. The order of the fields is V gene, clone size, J gene, D gene, CDR3 DNA, CDR3 protein. D genes are given only for firm matches. Size values are once, few and many counts, or a class for expanded clones, and some rows have none.

v_gene: TRBV27; abundance: NA; j_gene: TRBJ2-4; d_gene: NA; CDR3nt: TGTGCCAGCAGTCCCTGGGGGTCTGCCAAAAACATTCAGTACTTC; CDR3aa: CASSPWGSAKNIQYF
v_gene: TRBV7-9; abundance: many; j_gene: TRBJ1-1; d_gene: NA; CDR3nt: TGTGCCAGCCTCCTAGGTGGGAACACTGAAGCTTTCTTT; CDR3aa: CASLLGGNTEAFF
v_gene: TRBV29-1; abundance: NA; j_gene: TRBJ1-1; d_gene: NA; CDR3nt: TGCAGCGCCCATGAGGGAGGGAACACTGAAGCTTTCTTT; CDR3aa: CSAHEGGNTEAFF
v_gene: TRBV4-3; abundance: NA; j_gene: TRBJ2-2; d_gene: TRBD1; CDR3nt: TGCGCCAGCAGCCAGGGTAGGGGGCTCACCGGGGAGCTGTTTTTT; CDR3aa: CASSQGRGLTGELFF
v_gene: TRBV29-1; abundance: many; j_gene: TRBJ2-2; d_gene: TRBD1; CDR3nt: TGCAGCGTTAACCCCCCCGGGACAGAGAACACCGGGGAGCTGTTTTTT; CDR3aa: CSVNPPGTENTGELFF
v_gene: TRBV5-6; abundance: many; j_gene: TRBJ2-3; d_gene: NA; CDR3nt: TGTGCCAGCAGCTCCACAGAGGGTTTTGCAGATACGCAGTATTTT; CDR3aa: CASSSTEGFADTQYF
v_gene: TRBV2; abundance: many; j_gene: TRBJ2-7; d_gene: NA; CDR3nt: TGTGCCAGCAGTCCCCGGTACCCGAGCTCCTACGAGCAGTACTTC; CDR3aa: CASSPRYPSSYEQYF
v_gene: TRBV5-1; abundance: many; j_gene: TRBJ2-5; d_gene: NA; CDR3nt: TGCGCCAGCAGCACAGTAGAGTCCCAAGAGACCCAGTACTTC; CDR3aa: CASSTVESQETQYF
v_gene: TRBV6-5; abundance: many; j_gene: TRBJ2-6; d_gene: NA; CDR3nt: TGTGCCAGCAGTTACTTGGGAGAAGGGGCCAACGTCCTGACTTTC; CDR3aa: CASSYLGEGANVLTF
v_gene: TRBV4-2; abundance: many; j_gene: TRBJ2-7; d_gene: NA; CDR3nt: TGTGCCAGCAGCCAAGAACAGCGGGCGGACCTTTACGAGCAGTACTTC; CDR3aa: CASSQEQRADLYEQYF
v_gene: TRBV4-3; abundance: many; j_gene: TRBJ2-3; d_gene: NA; CDR3nt: TGCGCCAGCAGCCAAGGCCTGTTTGCGGGAGAGGGGGGGCAGTATTTT; CDR3aa: CASSQGLFAGEGGQYF
v_gene: TRBV6-5; abundance: NA; j_gene: TRBJ1-2; d_gene: NA; CDR3nt: TGTGCCAGCAGTTCCCTGGACGGCTATGGCTACACCTTC; CDR3aa: CASSSLDGYGYTF
v_gene: TRBV5-6; abundance: many; j_gene: TRBJ2-2; d_gene: NA; CDR3nt: TGTGCCAGCAGCTTGGGGGACATACTTACCGGGGAGCTGTTTTTT; CDR3aa: CASSLGDILTGELFF
v_gene: TRBV12-3/TRBV12-4; abundance: many; j_gene: TRBJ1-4; d_gene: NA; CDR3nt: TGTGCCAGCAGTCAAGATTCCGTAAAACTGTTTTTT; CDR3aa: CASSQDSVKLFF
v_gene: TRBV6-5; abundance: many; j_gene: TRBJ2-7; d_gene: NA; CDR3nt: TGTGCCAGCAGTTTGACCCTCCCTCCCTACGAGCAGTACTTC; CDR3aa: CASSLTLPPYEQYF
v_gene: TRBV5-6; abundance: few; j_gene: TRBJ1-1; d_gene: TRBD1; CDR3nt: TGTGCCAGCAGCTTGACGTTTATCGGACAGGGGACTGAAGCTTTCTTT; CDR3aa: CASSLTFIGQGTEAFF
v_gene: TRBV20-1; abundance: many; j_gene: TRBJ2-7; d_gene: NA; CDR3nt: TGCAGTGCTAGAGATTGGCAGGAGAGCTCCTACGAGCAGTACTTC; CDR3aa: CSARDWQESSYEQYF
v_gene: TRBV19; abundance: NA; j_gene: TRBJ2-7; d_gene: TRBD1; CDR3nt: TGTGCCAGTAGTCCAAGACAGGGTGGATACGAGCAGTACTTC; CDR3aa: CASSPRQGGYEQYF
v_gene: TRBV12-3/TRBV12-4; abundance: many; j_gene: TRBJ2-7; d_gene: NA; CDR3nt: TGTGCCAGCTCCCTGGACAGTTATGTCTACGAGCAGTACTTC; CDR3aa: CASSLDSYVYEQYF
v_gene: TRBV29-1; abundance: many; j_gene: TRBJ2-7; d_gene: NA; CDR3nt: TGCAGCGTTGGAGACAGCTCCTACGAGCAGTACTTC; CDR3aa: CSVGDSSYEQYF
v_gene: TRBV20-1; abundance: many; j_gene: TRBJ2-1; d_gene: NA; CDR3nt: TGCAGTGCTAACGGGAACCGACGTTCGTACAATGAGCAGTTCTTC; CDR3aa: CSANGNRRSYNEQFF
v_gene: TRBV7-2; abundance: many; j_gene: TRBJ2-5; d_gene: NA; CDR3nt: TGTGCCAGCAGCTTAGTCGGCAGCAGCCAAGAGACCCAGTACTTC; CDR3aa: CASSLVGSSQETQYF